One and the same sample provided the 25 T cell receptor beta chains below, sequenced in a study of OX40 agonist ivuxolimab in advanced cancers. Clones were sequenced by immunoSEQ multiplex PCR, and TCRdb holds only the in-frame ones, with some missing. Here the sample spans 100,000 or so clones, less than 95% being singletons. This material consisted of CD4+ or CD8+ T cells sorted from blood, taken in a trial of the OX40 agonist ivuxolimab. The receptors stem from an adult with an advanced solid tumor such as melanoma, head and neck, liver or kidney cancer.

This chain's CDR3 is CASSKELDRETGELFF. CDR3 nucleotide sequence: TGTGCCAGCAGCAAAGAACTGGACAGGGAAACCGGGGAGCTGTTTTTT. The V and J genes are TRBV21-1 and TRBJ2-2; TRBD1, the table's D call, was not compared with the DNA. TRBV21-1 is a known pseudogene. This CDR3 comprises 16 residues.

The rearrangement joins TRBV7-2 to TRBJ2-5; D gene ambiguous. With 6 bases removed from V and 5 bases from J, the gap between germline ends came to 10 bases. The CDR3 runs to 12 residues. The germline V gene has CDR1 SGHTA and CDR2 FQGNSA. CDR3 residues: CASSRQTETQYF. CDR3 coding DNA: TGTGCCAGCAGTCGACAAACGGAGACCCAGTACTTC.

The chain is built from TRBV20-1 and TRBJ1-5; D not resolved. This CDR3 has 10 amino acids. V lost 4 bases and J 4 bases, leaving 2 bases between the germline ends. The germline V gene encodes CDR1 DFQATT and CDR2 SNEGSKA (reference sequence). As DNA, the CDR3 is TGCAGTGCTAAGAATCAGCCCCAGCATTTT. Its protein is CSAKNQPQHF.

The V and J genes are TRBV4-3 and TRBJ1-3; 7 bases line up with TRBD1. J gave up 0 bases and V 0 bases, and 14 bases lay outside the gene matches. Germline V gene data show CDR1 as LGHNA and CDR2 as YSLEER. This CDR3 has 20 amino acids. This CDR3 reads CASSQDPGQLHLISGNTIYF. The DNA for the CDR3 is TGCGCCAGCAGCCAAGATCCGGGACAGCTACATCTCATCTCTGGAAACACCATATATTTT.

This chain connects TRBV7-9 to TRBJ2-5, with D tentatively TRBD1 (5 bases). V lost 5 bases and J lost 5, with 12 bases in between. In germline, CDR1 is SEHNR, CDR2 FQNEAQ (reference sequence). The CDR3 runs to 13 residues. In DNA, the CDR3 is TGTGCCAGCAGCCAGGGATCTAGGGAGACCCAGTACTTC. Amino acid sequence: CASSQGSRETQYF.

As DNA, the CDR3 is TGTGCCAGCAGCCAAGGGACAGGGAGCACAGATACGCAGTATTTT. Its translation: CASSQGTGSTDTQYF. The chain carries TRBV4-2 and TRBJ2-3; 8 bases are shared with TRBD1. Losses at the gene ends were 1 base for V and 0 bases for J; bases not matched to a gene: 0. The CDR3 length is 15 residues. The germline V gene encodes CDR1 LGHNA and CDR2 YNFKEQ.

The chain carries TRBV19 and TRBJ1-5; the match to TRBD1 covers 8 bases. The CDR3 is 15 residues long. Germline V gene lookup returns CDR1 LNHDA and CDR2 SQIVND (reference sequence). Germline trimming cut 5 bases from V and 7 bases from J; bases unmatched to any gene: 10. The CDR3 bases are TGTGCCAGTAGTGCAAAACAGGGGGTGCGACAGCCCCAGCATTTT. This encodes CASSAKQGVRQPQHF.

The V and J genes are TRBV6-5 and TRBJ2-2; D remains unclear. The CDR3 consists of 15 residues. Trimming shortened V by 2 bases and J by 8 bases, and 15 bases separated the two germline ends. CDR1 MNHEY and CDR2 SVGAGI come from the germline V gene. CDR3 sequence (DNA): TGTGCCAGCAGTTACCCTTCCAACACCGGTGGGGAGCTGTTTTTT. It codes for CASSYPSNTGGELFF.

This chain connects TRBV7-3 to TRBJ2-1; possibly TRBD1 for D (6 bases). This CDR3 has 13 residues. The V and J ends lost 2 bases and 8 bases respectively, with 10 bases between them. From germline, CDR1 is SGHTA and CDR2 FQGTGA. CDR3 DNA sequence: TGTGCCAGCAGCTTACACAGGGACCATGAGCAGTTCTTC. This gives the protein CASSLHRDHEQFF. Based on the CDR3 plus reference TRBV7-3 and TRBJ2-1, the full variable domain is GAGVSQTPSNKVTEKGKYVELRCDPISGHTALYWYRQSLGQGPEFLIYFQGTGAADDSGLPNDRFFAVRPEGSVSTLKIQRTERGDSAVYLCASSLHRDHEQFFGPGTRLTVL.

The chain combines TRBV28 with TRBJ1-3, with 7 bases matching TRBD1. V gave up 5 bases and J gave up 0 bases; unmatched junction bases: 7. The CDR3 has 16 residues. Germline V gene data show CDR1 as MDHEN and CDR2 as SYDVKM. The CDR3 sequence: CASSIQTGYSGNTIYF. CDR3 nucleotides: TGTGCCAGCAGTATCCAGACAGGGTACTCTGGAAACACCATATATTTT.

V usage is TRBV5-4 and J usage is TRBJ2-3; 8 nucleotides line up with TRBD1. V shed 4 bases and J 6 bases; nucleotides not matched to a gene: 10. The CDR3 sequence is 15 residues long. Germline CDR1 and CDR2: SGHNT and YYREEE (reference sequence). Here the CDR3 DNA reads TGTGCCAGCAGCAGAATCGACAGGGGAGGCGATACGCAGTATTTT. Translated, it gives CASSRIDRGGDTQYF.

The gene calls are TRBV4-2 and TRBJ2-7; TRBD2 agrees at 13 bases. The CDR3 extends over 17 amino acids. V gave up 0 bases and J gave up 8 bases; unmatched junction bases: 10. Looked up from germline, CDR1 is LGHNA and CDR2 is YNFKEQ. The CDR3 loop is CASSQDRAGLAGYKQYF. In DNA, the CDR3 is TGTGCCAGCAGCCAAGATCGGGCGGGACTAGCGGGATATAAGCAGTACTTC.

The chain recombines TRBV7-9 with TRBJ2-1, with unresolved D. V was shortened by 2 bases and J by 15 bases, with 17 bases between the two germline ends. The CDR3 length is 13 residues. Germline V gene lookup returns CDR1 SEHNR and CDR2 FQNEAQ (reference sequence). In nucleotides, the CDR3 is TGTGCCAGCAGCTTACTATCGCTAGGCCGGTGGTTCTTC. It is translated as CASSLLSLGRWFF.

This chain joins TRBV27 and TRBJ2-5, with D perhaps matching TRBD2 (5 bases). The V and J ends lost 4 bases and 1 base respectively, with 13 bases between them. The CDR3 extends over 15 amino acids. Germline-derived CDR1 and CDR2 are MNHEY and SMNVEV (reference sequence). CDR3 sequence: CASSSLGAGQETQYF. As DNA, the CDR3 is TGTGCCAGCAGTTCCCTGGGTGCGGGCCAAGAGACCCAGTACTTC.

The rearrangement joins TRBV7-6 to TRBJ2-3; 13 nucleotides line up with TRBD2. V lost 4 bases, J lost 4 bases, and 8 bases stayed unmatched. This CDR3 has 17 amino acids. Germline loops: CDR1 SGHVS, CDR2 FNYEAQ. The CDR3 region has the DNA TGTGCCAGCAGCTCCACTAGCGGGAGGGTCGGCGCAGATACGCAGTATTTT. Protein sequence: CASSSTSGRVGADTQYF.

The count of this clone is one. The CDR3 DNA follows: TGTGCCAGCAGCCCAACGGGACTAGCGGGAGGGAGGGGGCAGTTCTTC. This codes for CASSPTGLAGGRGQFF. This rearrangement joins TRBV7-9 to TRBJ2-1; 16 positions match TRBD2. In germline, CDR1 is SEHNR, CDR2 FQNEAQ (reference sequence). This CDR3 is built from 16 residues. Trimming cost V 5 bases and J 12 bases; bases outside gene matches: 10.

The chain couples TRBV6-5 to TRBJ2-4; 7 bases fit TRBD1. The CDR3 is 15 residues long. The trim removed 0 bases at V and 6 bases at J, leaving 5 bases unmatched. Germline V CDR1 and CDR2: MNHEY, SVGAGI. The CDR3 DNA reads as TGTGCCAGCAGTTACTCAAGGGGGCAGGCAAACATTCAGTACTTC. Residues: CASSYSRGQANIQYF.

The chain couples TRBV30 to TRBJ2-2, with TRBD2 matching over 12 bases. This CDR3 comprises 16 residues. Germline assignment: CDR1 GTSNPN and CDR2 SVGIG (reference sequence). With V trimmed by 4 bases and J by 0 bases, 3 bases remained unmatched. CDR3 loop: CAWILAGGSNTGELFF. CDR3 bases: TGTGCCTGGATACTAGCGGGAGGATCGAACACCGGGGAGCTGTTTTTT.

This clone was detected once. The chain combines TRBV7-7 with TRBJ2-5; 9 nucleotides align to TRBD1. The J segment lost 3 bases and the V segment lost 5 bases, leaving 4 bases of the junction unmatched. CDR1 is SSHAT and CDR2 is FNYEAQ in the germline V gene (reference sequence). This CDR3 has 14 residues. The CDR3 reads CASSHTGGEETQYF. The CDR3 bases are TGTGCCAGCAGCCACACAGGGGGCGAAGAGACCCAGTACTTC.

The chain joins TRBV7-2 to TRBJ2-5; 10 nucleotides match TRBD2. The CDR3 consists of 13 residues. Germline-derived CDR1 and CDR2 are SGHTA and FQGNSA. With V trimmed by 4 bases and J by 7 bases, 3 bases remained unmatched. CDR3 protein: CASSSGLAATQYF. CDR3 nucleotides: TGTGCCAGCAGCTCTGGACTAGCGGCGACCCAGTACTTC. The whole variable domain, filled in from reference TRBV7-2 and TRBJ2-5, reads GAGVSQSPSNKVTEKGKDVELRCDPISGHTALYWYRQSLGQGLEFLIYFQGNSAPDKSGLPSDRFSAERTGGSVSTLTIQRTQQEDSAVYLCASSSGLAATQYFGPGTRLLVL.

CDR3 amino acids: CASSGGPSSYNEQFF. The CDR3 DNA is TGTGCCAGCAGTGGCGGCCCGAGCTCCTACAATGAGCAGTTCTTC. This chain joins TRBV2 and TRBJ2-1; D is undetermined. V lost 4 bases and J lost 0, with 10 bases in between. The CDR3 has 15 residues. CDR1 is SNHLY and CDR2 is FYNNEI in the germline V gene.

The J gene is TRBJ2-4, the V gene TRBV4-2; 12 bases are a match to TRBD2. With V trimmed by 1 base and J by 7 bases, 5 bases remained unmatched. This CDR3 region has 16 residues. Looked up from germline, CDR1 is LGHNA and CDR2 is YNFKEQ. The CDR3 region is CASSQAASGRGNIQYF. The CDR3 DNA follows: TGTGCCAGCAGCCAAGCGGCTAGCGGGAGGGGCAACATTCAGTACTTC.

V is TRBV15 and J is TRBJ2-1; 12 positions agree with TRBD2. Germline V gives CDR1 LNHNV, CDR2 YYDKDF (reference sequence). Unmatched junction bases numbered 12, after V lost 4 bases and J lost 8 bases. The CDR3 consists of 17 residues. The CDR3 nucleotides read TGTGCCACCAGCATTGGCCGACTAGCGGGAGTATCCCATGAGCAGTTCTTC. This encodes CATSIGRLAGVSHEQFF.

The CDR3 is CASSSDTTGTQYF. CDR3 coding DNA: TGTGCCAGCAGCTCCGACACTACCGGGACCCAGTACTTC. The chain combines TRBV9 with TRBJ2-5; D is ambiguous. This CDR3 spans 13 amino acids. The germline V gene has CDR1 SGDLS and CDR2 YYNGEE. The V end lost 4 bases, the J end lost 7 bases, and 14 bases lay between the germline ends.

The chain joins TRBV11-2 to TRBJ1-1, with a weak D call TRBD1 (6 bases). This CDR3 has 13 amino acids. V was cut by 5 bases and J by 5 bases, with 12 bases left in between. From germline, CDR1 is SGHAT and CDR2 FQNNGV. The chain's CDR3 is CASSPTGRTEAFF. The CDR3 DNA reads TGTGCCAGCAGCCCAACAGGGCGGACTGAAGCTTTCTTT.